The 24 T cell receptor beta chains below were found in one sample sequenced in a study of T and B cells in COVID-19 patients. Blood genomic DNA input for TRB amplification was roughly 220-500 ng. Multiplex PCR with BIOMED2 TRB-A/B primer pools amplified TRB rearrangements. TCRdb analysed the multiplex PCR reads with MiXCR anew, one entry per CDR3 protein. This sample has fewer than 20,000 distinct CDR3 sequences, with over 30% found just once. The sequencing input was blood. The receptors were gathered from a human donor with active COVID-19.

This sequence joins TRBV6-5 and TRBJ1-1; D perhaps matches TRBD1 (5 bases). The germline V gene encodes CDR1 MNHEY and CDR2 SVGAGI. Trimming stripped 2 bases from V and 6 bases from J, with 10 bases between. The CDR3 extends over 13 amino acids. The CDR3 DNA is TGTGCCAGCAGTTACGGGGCGTACGCTGAAGCTTTCTTT. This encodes CASSYGAYAEAFF.

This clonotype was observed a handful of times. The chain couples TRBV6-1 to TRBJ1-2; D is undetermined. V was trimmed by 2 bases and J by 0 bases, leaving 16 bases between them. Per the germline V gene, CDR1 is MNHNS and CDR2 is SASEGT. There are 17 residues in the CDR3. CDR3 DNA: TGTGCCAGCAGTGAATTATTCCCGGGAAAAACTAACTATGGCTACACCTTC. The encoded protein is CASSELFPGKTNYGYTF.

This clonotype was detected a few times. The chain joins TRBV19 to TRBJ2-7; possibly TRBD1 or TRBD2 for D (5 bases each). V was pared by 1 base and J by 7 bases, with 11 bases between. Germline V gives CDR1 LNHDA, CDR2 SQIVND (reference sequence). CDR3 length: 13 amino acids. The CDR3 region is CASSIGDLGEQYF. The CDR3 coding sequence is TGTGCCAGTAGTATAGGGGACCTAGGAGAGCAGTACTTC.

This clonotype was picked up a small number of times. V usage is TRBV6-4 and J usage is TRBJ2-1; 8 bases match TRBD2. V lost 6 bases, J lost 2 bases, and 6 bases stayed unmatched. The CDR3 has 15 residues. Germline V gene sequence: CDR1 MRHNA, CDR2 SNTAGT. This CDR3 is CASSGSGEPYNEQFF. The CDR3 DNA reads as TGTGCCAGCAGCGGTAGCGGGGAGCCCTACAATGAGCAGTTCTTC.

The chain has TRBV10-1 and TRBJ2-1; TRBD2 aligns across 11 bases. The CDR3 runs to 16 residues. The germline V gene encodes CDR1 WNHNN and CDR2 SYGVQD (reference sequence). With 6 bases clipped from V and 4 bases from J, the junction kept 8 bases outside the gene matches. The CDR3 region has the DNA TGCGCCAGCAGACTAGCGGGGGTGCGACCTTACAATGAGCAGTTCTTC. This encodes CASRLAGVRPYNEQFF.

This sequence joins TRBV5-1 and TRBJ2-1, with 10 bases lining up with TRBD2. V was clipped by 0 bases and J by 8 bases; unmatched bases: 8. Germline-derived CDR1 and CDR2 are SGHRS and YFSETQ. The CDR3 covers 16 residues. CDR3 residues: CASSLAVAGGVDEQFF. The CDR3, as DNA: TGCGCCAGCAGCTTGGCCGTAGCGGGGGGAGTGGATGAGCAGTTCTTC.

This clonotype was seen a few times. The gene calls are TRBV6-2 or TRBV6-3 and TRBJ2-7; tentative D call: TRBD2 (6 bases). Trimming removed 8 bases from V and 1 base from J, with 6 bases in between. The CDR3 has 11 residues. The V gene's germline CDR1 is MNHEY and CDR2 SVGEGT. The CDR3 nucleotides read TGTGCCAGCCGGGAGTCCTACGAGCAGTACTTC. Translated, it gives CASRESYEQYF.

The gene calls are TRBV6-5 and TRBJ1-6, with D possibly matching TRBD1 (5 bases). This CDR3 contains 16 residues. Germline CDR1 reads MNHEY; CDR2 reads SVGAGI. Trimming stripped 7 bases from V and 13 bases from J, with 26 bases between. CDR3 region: CASTLQPRQRGTPLHF. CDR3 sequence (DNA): TGTGCCAGCACCTTACAACCCAGACAGAGAGGCACTCCCCTCCACTTT.

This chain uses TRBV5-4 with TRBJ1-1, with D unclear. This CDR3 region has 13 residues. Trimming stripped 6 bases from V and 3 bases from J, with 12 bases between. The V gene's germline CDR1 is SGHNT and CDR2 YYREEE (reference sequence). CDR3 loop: CASTLSRYTEAFF. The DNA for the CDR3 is TGTGCCAGCACCCTAAGTCGGTACACTGAAGCTTTCTTT.

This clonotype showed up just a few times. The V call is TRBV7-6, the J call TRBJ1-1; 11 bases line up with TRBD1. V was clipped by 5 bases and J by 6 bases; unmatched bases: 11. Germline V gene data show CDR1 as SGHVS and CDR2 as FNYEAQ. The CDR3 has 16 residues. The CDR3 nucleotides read TGTGCCAGCAGCGCGGCCCCGGGACAGGGGGACCCTGAAGCTTTCTTT. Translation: CASSAAPGQGDPEAFF.

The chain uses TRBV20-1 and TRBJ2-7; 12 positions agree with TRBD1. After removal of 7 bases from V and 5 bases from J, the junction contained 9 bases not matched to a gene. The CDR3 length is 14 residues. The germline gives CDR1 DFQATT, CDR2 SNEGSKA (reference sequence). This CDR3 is CSVSRDRGQDEQYV. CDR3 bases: TGCAGTGTCTCCCGGGACAGGGGGCAAGACGAGCAGTACGTC.

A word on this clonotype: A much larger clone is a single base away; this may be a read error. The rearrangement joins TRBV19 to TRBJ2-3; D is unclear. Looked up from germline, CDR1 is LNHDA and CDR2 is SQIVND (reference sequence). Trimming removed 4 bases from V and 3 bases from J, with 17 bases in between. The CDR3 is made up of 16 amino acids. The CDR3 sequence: CASSTLLDGQTDTQYF. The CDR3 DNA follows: TGTGCCAGTAGTACCCTCCTGGACGGCCAAACAGATACGCAGTATTTT.

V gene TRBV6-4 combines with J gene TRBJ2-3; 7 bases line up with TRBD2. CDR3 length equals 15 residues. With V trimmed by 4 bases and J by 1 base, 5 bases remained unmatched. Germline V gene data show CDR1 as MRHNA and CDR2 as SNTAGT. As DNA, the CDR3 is TGTGCCAGCAGTGCGGATGGACTAGGCACAGATACGCAGTATTTT. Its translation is CASSADGLGTDTQYF.

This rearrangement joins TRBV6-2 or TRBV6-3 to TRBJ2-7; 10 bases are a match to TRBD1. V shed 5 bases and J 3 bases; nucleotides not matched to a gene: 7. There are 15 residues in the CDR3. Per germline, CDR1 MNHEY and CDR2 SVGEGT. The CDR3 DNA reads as TGTGCCAGCAGTCCCACCGGGACAGGGGTCTACGAGCAGTACGTC. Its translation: CASSPTGTGVYEQYV.

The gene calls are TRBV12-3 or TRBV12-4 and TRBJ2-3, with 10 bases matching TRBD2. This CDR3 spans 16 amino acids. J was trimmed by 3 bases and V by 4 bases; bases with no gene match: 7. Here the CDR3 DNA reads TGTGCCAGCAGTTGGAGCGGGGGGGCAGGGACAGATACGCAGTATTTT. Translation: CASSWSGGAGTDTQYF.

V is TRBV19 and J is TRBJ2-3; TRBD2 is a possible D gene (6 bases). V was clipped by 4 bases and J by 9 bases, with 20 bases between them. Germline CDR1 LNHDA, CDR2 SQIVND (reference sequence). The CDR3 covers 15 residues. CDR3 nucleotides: TGTGCCAGTAGTACTAGCCGGGGGTCCCCGCAGACGCAGTATTTT. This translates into CASSTSRGSPQTQYF.

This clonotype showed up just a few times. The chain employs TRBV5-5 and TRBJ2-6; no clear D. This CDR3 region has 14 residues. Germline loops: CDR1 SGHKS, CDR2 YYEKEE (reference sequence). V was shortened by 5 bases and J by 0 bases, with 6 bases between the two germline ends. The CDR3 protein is CASSWNSGANVLTF. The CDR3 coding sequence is TGTGCCAGCAGTTGGAACTCTGGGGCCAACGTCCTGACTTTC.

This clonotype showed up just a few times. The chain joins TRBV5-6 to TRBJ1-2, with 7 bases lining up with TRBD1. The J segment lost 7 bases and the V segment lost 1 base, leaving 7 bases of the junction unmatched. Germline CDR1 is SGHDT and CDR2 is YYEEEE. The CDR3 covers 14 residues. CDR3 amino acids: CASSLRQGTGGYTF. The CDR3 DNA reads TGTGCCAGCAGCTTGAGACAGGGTACGGGTGGCTACACCTTC.

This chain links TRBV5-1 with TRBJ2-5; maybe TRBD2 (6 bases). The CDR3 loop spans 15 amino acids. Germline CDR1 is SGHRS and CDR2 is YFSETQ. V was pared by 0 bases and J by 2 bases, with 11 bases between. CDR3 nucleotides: TGCGCCAGCAGCTTGGAGCAGGGAGGTCAAGAGACCCAGTACTTC. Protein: CASSLEQGGQETQYF. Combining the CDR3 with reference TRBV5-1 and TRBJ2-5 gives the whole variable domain KAGVTQTPRYLIKTRGQQVTLSCSPISGHRSVSWYQQTPGQGLQFLFEYFSETQRNKGNFPGRFSGRQFSNSRSEMNVSTLELGDSALYLCASSLEQGGQETQYFGPGTRLLVL.

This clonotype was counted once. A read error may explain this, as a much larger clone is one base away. CDR3 loop: CATRLGGGTDKQYF. The CDR3 DNA reads TGTGCCACCAGGCTCGGGGGCGGCACAGATAAGCAGTATTTT. This chain links TRBV15 with TRBJ2-3; either TRBD1 or TRBD2 may supply D (6 bases each). The CDR3 has 14 residues. The germline CDR1 and CDR2 sequences are LNHNV and YYDKDF (reference sequence).

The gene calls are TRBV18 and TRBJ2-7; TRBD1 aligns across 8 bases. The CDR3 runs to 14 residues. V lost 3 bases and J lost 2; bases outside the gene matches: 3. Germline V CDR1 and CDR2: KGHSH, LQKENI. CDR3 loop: CASSPGQAAYEQYV. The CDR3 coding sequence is TGTGCCAGCTCACCGGGACAGGCGGCCTACGAGCAGTACGTC.

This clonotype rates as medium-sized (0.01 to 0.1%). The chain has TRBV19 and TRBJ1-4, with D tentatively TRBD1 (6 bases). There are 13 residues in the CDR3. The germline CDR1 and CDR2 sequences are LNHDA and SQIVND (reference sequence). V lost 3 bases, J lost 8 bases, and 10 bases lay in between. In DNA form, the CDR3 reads TGTGCCAGTAGTATGTCGGGGGGCGAAAAACTGTTTTTT. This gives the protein CASSMSGGEKLFF.

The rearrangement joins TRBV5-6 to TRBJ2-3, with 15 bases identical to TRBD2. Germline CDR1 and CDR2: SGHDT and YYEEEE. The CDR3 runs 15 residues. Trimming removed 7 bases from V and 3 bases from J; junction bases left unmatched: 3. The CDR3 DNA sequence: TGTGCCAGCTCCGGGACTAGCGGGGGGACAGATACGCAGTATTTT. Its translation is CASSGTSGGTDTQYF.

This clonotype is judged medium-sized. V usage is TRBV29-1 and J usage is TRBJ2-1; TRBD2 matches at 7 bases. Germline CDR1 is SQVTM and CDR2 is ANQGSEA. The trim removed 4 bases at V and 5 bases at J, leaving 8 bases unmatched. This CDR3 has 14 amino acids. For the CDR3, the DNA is TGCAGCGTTGGAGTTGCGGGGGTGAACAATGAGCAGTTCTTC. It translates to CSVGVAGVNNEQFF.